The clone carrying this TCR beta chain was picked up many times. What it binds is unknown. With 3 bases clipped from V and 10 bases from J, the junction kept 11 bases outside the gene matches. The germline CDR1 and CDR2 sequences are DFQATT and SNEGSKA (reference sequence). The CDR3 has 15 residues. The sample comes from a study of T-cell reconstitution after alpha-beta-depleted transplantation in children. Study outcomes and limitations: Several hundred rapidly expanded clones from non-depleted graft cells reportedly supplied alpha-beta T cells about two months post-transplant. High day-60 TCRbeta diversity in some patients came from surviving recipient T cells and thymic progenitors. Fresh T-cell production supplied most of the T-cell counts and diversity seen one year after transplant.

During its preparation, the TCRbeta library received unique molecular identifiers. MiXCR was run by TCRdb on the PCR reads, yielding one entry per CDR3 protein. Of roughly 52,000 distinct CDR3 sequences in the sample, more than 5% were seen once. The rearrangement uses TRBV20-1 and TRBJ2-1; 11 bases line up with TRBD2. The source of this sequence is a female patient aged 2-15 years who had a stem cell transplant for aplastic anemia, so the T cells may come from the graft donor. The material was PBMCs, mostly from graft donor cells, obtained 60 days after TCRalphabeta/CD19-depleted stem cell transplant. CDR3 amino acids: CSASAPGLAVQEQFF. DNA for the CDR3: TGCAGTGCTAGTGCCCCGGGACTAGCGGTACAGGAGCAGTTCTTC.